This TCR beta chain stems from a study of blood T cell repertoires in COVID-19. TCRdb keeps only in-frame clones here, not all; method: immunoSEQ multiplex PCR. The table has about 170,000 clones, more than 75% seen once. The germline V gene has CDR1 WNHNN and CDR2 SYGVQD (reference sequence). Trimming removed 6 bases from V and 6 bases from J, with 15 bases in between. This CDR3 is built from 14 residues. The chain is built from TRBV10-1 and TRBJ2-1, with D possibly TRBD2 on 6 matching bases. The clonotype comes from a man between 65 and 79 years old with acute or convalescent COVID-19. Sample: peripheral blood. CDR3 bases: TGCGCCAGCAGCTGGGGGACTCCCCTCAATGAGCAGTTCTTC. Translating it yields CASSWGTPLNEQFF.